The next 17 T cell receptor beta chains were all read from a single sample in a study of blood T cell repertoires in COVID-19. Profiled with immunoSEQ multiplex PCR; TCRdb holds only in-frame clones, not every one. The sample contains approximately 75,000 clones, around 80% of which appear only once. Sequencing used peripheral blood. The receptors come from a human donor in a cohort sampled during active COVID-19.

This clone was detected only a few times. The rearrangement uses TRBV18 and TRBJ2-7; 11 positions agree with TRBD2. V shed 4 bases, J shed 0 bases, and the junction held 5 bases outside the gene matches. The CDR3 has 16 residues. Germline V gene sequence: CDR1 KGHSH, CDR2 LQKENI. The CDR3 DNA sequence: TGTGCCAGCTCACTCACTAGCGGGGGCTTCTCCTACGAGCAGTACTTC. It translates to CASSLTSGGFSYEQYF.

The rearrangement links TRBV27 to TRBJ2-5; the D gene is possibly TRBD2 (7 bases). Looked up from germline, CDR1 is MNHEY and CDR2 is SMNVEV (reference sequence). The CDR3 spans 12 residues. V lost 3 bases and J 9 bases, leaving 11 bases between the germline ends. The CDR3 bases are TGTGCCAGCAGTTTGGGGAGGGGGGCCCAGTACTTC. It specifies CASSLGRGAQYF.

This rearrangement joins TRBV5-6 to TRBJ2-7; 8 nucleotides match TRBD1. There are 14 residues in the CDR3. The V segment lost 1 base and the J segment 5 bases; nucleotides outside the gene matches: 5. The germline V gene has CDR1 SGHDT and CDR2 YYEEEE. The CDR3 nucleotides read TGTGCCAGCAGCTTGAGGGACAGGCGCCACGAGCAGTACTTC. Translated, it gives CASSLRDRRHEQYF.

The chain links TRBV7-3 to TRBJ2-5; a weak D match, TRBD2 (7 bases). The CDR3 is 13 residues long. In germline, CDR1 is SGHTA, CDR2 FQGTGA. Deletions cut 1 base from V and 11 bases from J, with 14 bases between. For the CDR3, the DNA is TGTGCCAGCAGCTTAAGTGGCGGGGGCCGACAGTACTTC. This encodes CASSLSGGGRQYF. The variable domain in full, with the rest retrieved from reference TRBV7-3 and TRBJ2-5, is GAGVSQTPSNKVTEKGKYVELRCDPISGHTALYWYRQSLGQGPEFLIYFQGTGAADDSGLPNDRFFAVRPEGSVSTLKIQRTERGDSAVYLCASSLSGGGRQYFGPGTRLLVL.

V and J are TRBV5-5 and TRBJ2-7; TRBD1 is a possible D gene (6 bases). CDR1 and CDR2 from the germline V gene are SGHKS and YYEKEE (reference sequence). The CDR3 extends over 15 amino acids. Trimming took 3 bases from V and 3 from J, leaving 16 bases between them. The CDR3 DNA follows: TGTGCCAGCAGCTCGAACCCGACAGGTTTCTACGAGCAGTACTTC. This translates into CASSSNPTGFYEQYF.

This clone was detected a few times. This rearrangement joins TRBV6-5 to TRBJ1-5, with 7 nucleotides matching TRBD1. Losses at the gene ends were 6 bases for V and 10 bases for J; bases not matched to a gene: 6. CDR3 size: 12 residues. Germline values: CDR1 MNHEY, CDR2 SVGAGI. The chain's CDR3 is CASRPRQGPQHF. CDR3 nucleotides: TGTGCCAGCAGACCCAGACAGGGCCCCCAGCATTTT.

V gene TRBV3-1 (or the pseudogene TRBV3-2) combines with J gene TRBJ1-2, with D perhaps matching TRBD1 (5 bases). The germline gives CDR1 LGHDT, CDR2 YNNKEL (reference sequence). Trimming pared 1 base from V and 3 bases from J, leaving 12 bases between. The CDR3 consists of 15 residues. The chain's CDR3 is CASSQASNRYYGYTF. CDR3 DNA sequence: TGTGCCAGCAGCCAAGCTTCGAACAGGTACTATGGCTACACCTTC.

The chain recombines TRBV4-3 with TRBJ1-2, with D possibly matching TRBD1 (6 bases). The CDR3 covers 15 residues. CDR1 LGHNA and CDR2 YSLEER come from the germline V gene. V lost 0 bases and J lost 9, with 17 bases in between. The chain's CDR3 is CASSQDRAGAWSYTF. The CDR3 nucleotides read TGCGCCAGCAGCCAAGATAGGGCAGGGGCTTGGAGCTACACCTTC.

The chain joins TRBV15 to TRBJ1-1; D gene unclear. Trimming shortened V by 0 bases and J by 2 bases, and 16 bases separated the two germline ends. There are 17 residues in the CDR3. CDR1 and CDR2 from the germline V gene are LNHNV and YYDKDF (reference sequence). CDR3 residues: CATSRDRSVGENTEAFF. As DNA, the CDR3 is TGTGCCACCAGCAGAGATCGTTCGGTGGGAGAAAACACTGAAGCTTTCTTT.

The count of this clone is one. The chain joins TRBV7-8 to TRBJ2-7; 7 positions match TRBD2. This CDR3 is built from 15 residues. Trimming removed 3 bases from V and 3 bases from J; junction bases left unmatched: 8. Germline lookup yields CDR1 SGHVS and CDR2 FQNEAQ. This chain's CDR3 is CASSLGGERDYEQYF. In nucleotides, the CDR3 is TGTGCCAGCAGCTTGGGGGGGGAAAGGGACTACGAGCAGTACTTC.

The chain has TRBV7-2 and TRBJ1-5, with a possible D match to TRBD1 (5 bases). Trimming stripped 4 bases from V and 7 bases from J, with 20 bases between. Germline V lookup: CDR1 SGHTA, CDR2 FQGNSA. The CDR3 contains 16 residues. In DNA form, the CDR3 reads TGTGCCAGCAGCTCCGCAAACACACAGGTAAACCAGCCCCAGCATTTT. Amino acid sequence: CASSSANTQVNQPQHF.

The chain recombines TRBV4-1 with TRBJ2-7; the match to TRBD2 covers 7 bases. Trimming cost V 1 base and J 2 bases; bases outside gene matches: 5. The CDR3 totals 15 residues. CDR1 and CDR2 (germline): MGHRA, YSYEKL. The CDR3 DNA sequence: TGCGCCAGCAGCCAAGCATCGGGGGGAGCCTACGAGCAGTACTTC. Translated, it gives CASSQASGGAYEQYF.

The rearrangement links TRBV5-1 to TRBJ2-7; TRBD2 might be the D (5 bases). The germline V gene has CDR1 SGHRS and CDR2 YFSETQ. Between the trimmed V and J ends, which lost 0 bases and 5 bases, there was a span of 15 bases. The CDR3 is 15 amino acids. CDR3 nucleotide sequence: TGCGCCAGCAGCTTGGAGTGGCAGGAGGTCCACGAGCAGTACTTC. It translates to CASSLEWQEVHEQYF.

This chain uses TRBV16 with TRBJ1-1; 9 bases line up with TRBD1. Germline V gives CDR1 KGHSY, CDR2 FQNENV. The length of the CDR3 is 16 residues. V was clipped by 4 bases and J by 0 bases; unmatched bases: 6. The CDR3 is CASSRDRVVVNTEAFF. The CDR3 nucleotides read TGTGCCAGCAGCCGGGACAGGGTCGTTGTGAACACTGAAGCTTTCTTT.

This chain links TRBV11-2 with TRBJ2-5, with TRBD2 matching 9 bases. Germline CDR1 and CDR2: SGHAT and FQNNGV. The CDR3 sequence is 15 residues long. Trimming took 3 bases from V and 5 from J; bases not matched to a gene: 7. The CDR3: CASSFTAGGPETQYF. CDR3 nucleotides: TGTGCCAGCAGCTTTACAGCGGGGGGCCCCGAGACCCAGTACTTC.

The chain couples TRBV3-1 (or the pseudogene TRBV3-2) to TRBJ2-7, with 16 bases matching TRBD2. V trimming: 6 bases; J trimming: 7 bases; junction bases outside the gene matches: 3. The CDR3 spans 14 residues. Germline CDR1 and CDR2: LGHDT and YNNKEL (reference sequence). CDR3 loop: CASSPGLAGGEQYF. CDR3 coding DNA: TGTGCCAGCAGTCCGGGACTAGCGGGGGGGGAGCAGTACTTC.

V and J are TRBV2 and TRBJ1-6; D remains ambiguous. Germline V gives CDR1 SNHLY, CDR2 FYNNEI. Trimming took 7 bases from V and 14 from J, leaving 12 bases between them. The CDR3 is 11 amino acids. CDR3 nucleotide sequence: TGTGCCAGCAACCGGGGAGGGACCCTCCACTTT. Translation gives CASNRGGTLHF.